The 13 T cell receptor beta chains given below trace back to one sample, sequenced in a study of Ad26.COV2.S vaccination and SARS-CoV-2 variants. Treatment meaning: around 19 received Ad26.COV2.S at low or high dose, single or two shots; roughly five received placebo; per-sample allocation not given. Sampling was done on day 63 after the first vaccine or placebo injection. Sequencing used immunoSEQ multiplex PCR; TCRdb keeps in-frame clones, though not all of them. This sample has hundreds of thousands of clones, with roughly 89% found just once. Sequencing was performed on peripheral blood, taken in a trial of Ad26.COV2.S vaccine versus placebo. The source is a person between 18 and 59 years old who received the Ad26.COV2.S COVID-19 vaccine or a placebo.

The genes are TRBV30 and TRBJ2-7; 8 bases are a match to TRBD1. CDR3 length equals 13 residues. Germline V gene data show CDR1 as GTSNPN and CDR2 as SVGIG (reference sequence). J lost 9 bases, V lost 4 bases, and 11 bases had no gene match. CDR3 residues: CAWNPPGQGGQYF. The CDR3 region has the DNA TGTGCCTGGAACCCACCCGGACAGGGAGGGCAGTACTTC.

The chain carries TRBV5-1 and TRBJ1-1; D call uncertain. The germline gives CDR1 SGHRS, CDR2 YFSETQ. The CDR3 is 14 amino acids. V shed 1 base and J shed 0 bases, with 7 bases lying between them. The CDR3 region has the DNA TGCGCCAGCAGCTTGTTTTCGGTGAACACTGAAGCTTTCTTT. Its translation is CASSLFSVNTEAFF.

This clone was found many times. This chain joins TRBV6-5 and TRBJ2-5; unclear D gene. The germline V gene encodes CDR1 MNHEY and CDR2 SVGAGI. Trimming removed 2 bases from V and 4 bases from J, with 2 bases in between. The CDR3 runs 11 residues. The CDR3, as DNA: TGTGCCAGCAGTTACGGAGAGACCCAGTACTTC. Its protein is CASSYGETQYF.

The rearrangement uses TRBV15 and TRBJ1-2; D may be TRBD1 (5 bases). V was cut by 4 bases and J by 2 bases, with 14 bases left in between. Germline V gene sequence: CDR1 LNHNV, CDR2 YYDKDF (reference sequence). CDR3 length equals 15 residues. As DNA, the CDR3 is TGTGCCACCAGCACCAGGGCCAGGGAAAACTATGGCTACACCTTC. Residues: CATSTRARENYGYTF.

The chain uses TRBV29-1 and TRBJ2-3, with D perhaps given as TRBD1 or TRBD2 (5 bases each). This CDR3 spans 13 amino acids. Germline CDR1 reads SQVTM; CDR2 reads ANQGSEA. The V end was cut by 3 bases, the J end by 7 bases, with 14 bases between. The chain's CDR3 is CSVERGRGNTQYF. The CDR3 coding sequence is TGCAGCGTTGAGAGGGGTCGGGGAAATACGCAGTATTTT.

The V gene is TRBV2, the J gene TRBJ2-1; TRBD1 is a possible D gene (6 bases). V gave up 4 bases and J gave up 0 bases, with 10 bases separating them. The CDR3 runs to 15 residues. Germline V CDR1 and CDR2: SNHLY, FYNNEI. CDR3 protein: CASSVQQGSYNEQFF. The CDR3 DNA is TGTGCCAGCAGTGTCCAACAGGGCTCCTACAATGAGCAGTTCTTC. Filled out from reference TRBV2 and TRBJ2-1, the complete variable domain reads EPEVTQTPSHQVTQMGQEVILRCVPISNHLYFYWYRQILGQKVEFLVSFYNNEISEKSEIFDDQFSVERPDGSNFTLKIRSTKLEDSAMYFCASSVQQGSYNEQFFGPGTRLTVL.

This clone has only one observation. The chain joins TRBV7-2 to TRBJ1-4, with 8 bases matching TRBD1. Germline lookup yields CDR1 SGHTA and CDR2 FQGNSA. The CDR3 sequence is 14 residues long. J gave up 6 bases and V 4 bases, and 4 bases lay outside the gene matches. The CDR3 DNA sequence: TGTGCCAGCAGCTCAGGGGGCGGTTATGAAAAACTGTTTTTT. Translating it yields CASSSGGGYEKLFF.

The rearrangement joins TRBV3-1 (or the pseudogene TRBV3-2) to TRBJ1-1, with 7 bases matching TRBD1. V was clipped by 5 bases and J by 5 bases; unmatched bases: 8. The CDR3 totals 14 residues. Germline V lookup: CDR1 LGHDT, CDR2 YNNKEL (reference sequence). The CDR3: CASSSLGGGTEAFF. The CDR3 DNA sequence: TGTGCCAGCAGCTCCCTAGGGGGCGGGACTGAAGCTTTCTTT.

This clone was counted a few times. V is TRBV28 and J is TRBJ2-5; 8 positions agree with TRBD1. This CDR3 is built from 15 residues. Looked up from germline, CDR1 is MDHEN and CDR2 is SYDVKM. The V and J ends lost 6 bases and 5 bases, in that order; junction bases with no gene match: 11. The CDR3 loop is CASSKPTGGSETQYF. The CDR3 nucleotides read TGTGCCAGCAGCAAACCAACAGGGGGTTCGGAGACCCAGTACTTC.

The CDR3 nucleotides read TGTGCCAGCAGCCCAGCTCGGAATTCACCCCTCCACTTT. Protein: CASSPARNSPLHF. This chain connects TRBV28 to TRBJ1-6; D gene ambiguous. CDR1 MDHEN and CDR2 SYDVKM come from the germline V gene. CDR3 length: 13 amino acids. V was clipped by 6 bases and J by 7 bases, with 10 bases between them.

The gene calls are TRBV5-8 and TRBJ2-5, with D unclear. Germline V gene sequence: CDR1 SGHTS, CDR2 YDEGEE. CDR3 size: 12 residues. V dropped 6 bases and J dropped 5 bases, with 11 bases sitting between them. DNA of the CDR3: TGTGCCAGCAAGAGAAGCGCGGAGACCCAGTACTTC. It encodes CASKRSAETQYF.

This rearrangement joins TRBV3-1 (or the pseudogene TRBV3-2) to TRBJ2-7; 7 bases line up with TRBD1. CDR1 and CDR2 from the germline V gene are LGHDT and YNNKEL (reference sequence). The CDR3 length is 15 residues. V dropped 0 bases and J dropped 5; count of bases not matched to a gene: 7. The chain's CDR3 is CASSQELGGFDEQYF. CDR3 in DNA: TGTGCCAGCAGCCAAGAGTTAGGGGGCTTCGACGAGCAGTACTTC.

The chain couples TRBV6-1 to TRBJ1-3; the D gene is possibly TRBD1 (6 bases). The V and J ends lost 5 bases and 4 bases respectively, with 15 bases between them. Looked up from germline, CDR1 is MNHNS and CDR2 is SASEGT. The CDR3 consists of 15 residues. CDR3 sequence reads: CASSTGYGAGNTIYF. The CDR3, as DNA: TGTGCCAGCAGTACAGGGTATGGGGCCGGAAACACCATATATTTT.